This T cell receptor beta chain was recorded in a study of blood T cell repertoires in COVID-19. About the research overall: Samples representing acute and convalescent COVID-19 were sourced from the United States, Italy and Spain. Nucleic acid was either cDNA or gDNA, and it came from T cells, B-cell-depleted T cells, or PBMCs.

As handled by the study authors: Reference gene primers were amplified, and this amplification served to estimate nucleated cell counts. TCRdb's table, derived via immunoSEQ multiplex PCR, lists solely in-frame clones and lacks some. V and J calls and clone size are given by that table; D and trimming were obtained from the DNA. The sample shows about 32,000 clones, over 90% of them seen only once. The CDR3 loop spans 13 amino acids. CDR1 is MGHRA and CDR2 is YSYEKL in the germline V gene. V lost 2 bases, J lost 5 bases, and 9 bases lay in between. This clone was detected a few times. The chain uses TRBV4-1 and TRBJ2-5; D might be TRBD2 (6 bases). This receptor was identified in a male donor with active COVID-19. The sample consisted of peripheral blood. CDR3 sequence (DNA): TGCGCCAGCAGCCAATTCCGGGGGGAGACCCAGTACTTC. Translating gives CASSQFRGETQYF.